One sample yielded the 13 T cell receptor beta chains listed below, sequenced in a study of cytomegalovirus exposure and HLA in healthy donors. Sequenced by immunoSEQ multiplex PCR; TCRdb stores in-frame clones only, minus some. The sample holds 200,000 to 300,000 clones; about 83% are singletons and the top ten take about 2.5%. Sequencing used PBMCs. The receptors come from a man aged 18 to 29 in good health and CMV-seronegative.

The chain carries TRBV28 and TRBJ2-3, with D possibly matching TRBD2 (6 bases). The length of the CDR3 is 14 residues. Trimming removed 3 bases at V and 4 bases at J, with 11 bases between. Germline CDR1 reads MDHEN; CDR2 reads SYDVKM. The CDR3 DNA follows: TGTGCCAGCAGTTTTCCCCGACTAGCAGATACGCAGTATTTT. Its protein product is CASSFPRLADTQYF.

The V call is TRBV7-2, the J call TRBJ1-4; D is ambiguous. V lost 3 bases to trimming and J lost 0 bases, with 5 bases between them. Per germline, CDR1 SGHTA and CDR2 FQGNSA. The CDR3 contains 14 residues. CDR3 nucleotide sequence: TGTGCCAGCAGCTTTCGAGCAACTAATGAAAAACTGTTTTTT. Protein sequence: CASSFRATNEKLFF.

The J gene is TRBJ2-5, the V gene TRBV11-2; D possibly corresponds to TRBD2 (6 bases). The CDR3 runs to 16 residues. V lost 3 bases and J lost 4, with 18 bases in between. Germline lookup yields CDR1 SGHAT and CDR2 FQNNGV. CDR3: CASSFSREDLSETQYF. DNA for the CDR3: TGTGCCAGCAGCTTCTCGAGGGAGGATTTATCAGAGACCCAGTACTTC.

A note on this clone: Sequence at one end of the junction differs from germline and may be a read error. The V call is TRBV6-5, the J call TRBJ2-2; TRBD1 matches 7 bases. CDR1 MNHEY and CDR2 SVGAGI come from the germline V gene. CDR3 length: 13 amino acids. The CDR3 spells CASSRGRSGELFF. The DNA of the CDR3 is TGTGCCAGCAGTAGGGGGCGCTCCGGAGAGCTGTTTTTT.

This sequence joins TRBV5-1 and TRBJ2-1; no definite D call. The germline V and J ends were trimmed by 0 bases and 5 bases, with 15 bases remaining between them. Germline lookup yields CDR1 SGHRS and CDR2 YFSETQ. The CDR3 spans 16 residues. The CDR3 nucleotides read TGCGCCAGCAGCTTGGGAAGATTGGCAACAAACAATGAGCAGTTCTTC. This encodes CASSLGRLATNNEQFF.

In this sample, this clone turned up once. The same CDR3 can be traced to other DNA sequences in this sample. CDR3: CASSLGSSYNSPLHF. CDR3 nucleotides: TGTGCCAGCAGCTTAGGTAGCTCCTATAATTCACCCCTCCACTTT. The chain combines TRBV7-9 with TRBJ1-6; D unclear. Germline V gene data show CDR1 as SEHNR and CDR2 as FQNEAQ (reference sequence). V gave up 1 base and J gave up 0 bases, with 4 bases separating them. The CDR3 runs to 15 residues.

This chain uses TRBV6-5 with TRBJ2-2, with 7 bases that match TRBD1. The CDR3 is 16 residues long. Unmatched junction bases numbered 10, after V lost 2 bases and J lost 7 bases. Germline CDR1 reads MNHEY; CDR2 reads SVGAGI. The CDR3 spells CASSYRQTGFIGELFF. The CDR3 coding sequence is TGTGCCAGCAGTTACCGGCAGACAGGGTTTATCGGGGAGCTGTTTTTT.

CDR3: CASSLAPGSPTDTQYF. The CDR3 DNA reads as TGTGCCAGCAGCTTAGCGCCAGGGTCCCCCACAGATACGCAGTATTTT. This chain uses TRBV7-2 with TRBJ2-3, with a tentative D call TRBD1 (5 bases). V gave up 0 bases and J gave up 2 bases, with 12 bases separating them. The CDR3 runs to 16 residues. Germline lookup yields CDR1 SGHTA and CDR2 FQGNSA. The variable domain in full, with the rest retrieved from reference TRBV7-2 and TRBJ2-3, is GAGVSQSPSNKVTEKGKDVELRCDPISGHTALYWYRQSLGQGLEFLIYFQGNSAPDKSGLPSDRFSAERTGGSVSTLTIQRTQQEDSAVYLCASSLAPGSPTDTQYFGPGTRLTVL.

The chain combines TRBV7-9 with TRBJ1-6; D gene unclear. V gave up 3 bases and J gave up 7 bases, with 4 bases separating them. The CDR3 contains 12 residues. The V gene's germline CDR1 is SEHNR and CDR2 FQNEAQ (reference sequence). The CDR3: CASSFVNSPLHF. The CDR3 nucleotides are TGTGCCAGCAGCTTCGTCAATTCACCCCTCCACTTT.

The chain is built from TRBV5-1 and TRBJ2-7; TRBD2 matches 7 bases. The CDR3 covers 15 residues. CDR1 is SGHRS, CDR2 YFSETQ, per germline. Trimming took 0 bases from V and 3 from J; bases not matched to a gene: 6. CDR3 protein: CASSLAPAGSYEQYF. CDR3 nucleotides: TGCGCCAGCAGCTTGGCCCCAGCGGGAAGCTACGAGCAGTACTTC.

DNA for the CDR3: TGCAGCGTGGACGGACAGTCAGATACGCAGTATTTT. It codes for CSVDGQSDTQYF. This chain uses TRBV29-1 with TRBJ2-3, with D perhaps matching TRBD1 (6 bases). This CDR3 spans 12 amino acids. The V gene lost 6 bases and the J gene lost 4 bases, with 11 bases spanning the gap. Germline assignment: CDR1 SQVTM and CDR2 ANQGSEA.

The chain couples TRBV7-9 to TRBJ1-1, with 11 bases matching TRBD1. The CDR3 has 14 amino acids. Germline lookup yields CDR1 SEHNR and CDR2 FQNEAQ (reference sequence). The trim removed 5 bases at V and 4 bases at J, leaving 3 bases unmatched. CDR3 amino acids: CASSKGTGGTEAFF. CDR3 nucleotides: TGTGCCAGCAGCAAGGGGACAGGGGGCACTGAAGCTTTCTTT. Supplemented by reference TRBV7-9 and TRBJ1-1, the full variable domain reads DTGVSQNPRHKITKRGQNVTFRCDPISEHNRLYWYRQTLGQGPEFLTYFQNEAQLEKSRLLSDRFSAERPKGSFSTLEIQRTEQGDSAMYLCASSKGTGGTEAFFGQGTRLTVV.

The chain has TRBV6-5 and TRBJ1-4, with D possibly being TRBD1 (6 bases). The CDR3 length is 14 residues. CDR1 MNHEY and CDR2 SVGAGI come from the germline V gene. V shed 9 bases and J shed 10 bases, with 21 bases lying between them. CDR3: CASPTGFVSGKLFF. The CDR3 region has the DNA TGTGCCAGTCCCACAGGGTTCGTCTCTGGAAAACTGTTTTTT.